This T cell receptor beta chain was sequenced for a study of T cell responses to AZD1222 COVID-19 vaccine. Only a few counts were recorded for this clone. Its cognate antigen is unknown. Broader study findings: Baseline seropositivity characterized only a handful of AZD1222 recipients.

V gave up 1 base and J gave up 4 bases, with 13 bases separating them. CDR3 size: 16 residues. Germline V gene lookup returns CDR1 SEHNR and CDR2 FQNEAQ (reference sequence). Data came from immunoSEQ multiplex PCR; TCRdb stores just in-frame clones and leaves some out. The sample carries some 150,000 clones, approximately 90% recorded once. The source of this sequence is an adult in good health. The sample consisted of peripheral blood, taken on day 0 of AZD1222 vaccination. V usage is TRBV7-9 and J usage is TRBJ2-2; TRBD1 or TRBD2 may be the D gene (5 bases each). CDR3 protein: CASSLGGAGSTGELFF. CDR3 DNA: TGTGCCAGCAGCTTAGGAGGGGCTGGGAGCACCGGGGAGCTGTTTTTT.